This T cell receptor beta chain was obtained from a study of memory CD4+ T cells and cytomegalovirus serostatus. Study overall: Of the healthy Belgian adults, 9 were CMV seropositive and 20 to 30 seronegative.

In the original workflow: Out-of-frame sequences were removed, leaving 2 million to 2.5 million distinct TCRbeta sequences. The protocol was immunoSEQ multiplex PCR, while the TCRdb copy is restricted to in-frame clones and leaves out a portion. V and J calls plus clone size are reproduced from that table; the DNA served to infer D and trimming. The table has around 88,000 clones, under 90% seen once. Findings and caveats of the study: Suggested: most of the CMV-linked TCR signature lies in CD4+ memory cells. A US-trained random forest predicted CMV serostatus with median AUC around 0.92.

As concerns this clone: Its antigen remains unidentified.

The sort gate was single viable CD3+CD4+CD8-CD45RO+ cells for memory CD4+ T cells. Germline values: CDR1 SNHLY, CDR2 FYNNEI. J gave up 3 bases and V 2 bases, and 6 bases lay outside the gene matches. The CDR3 runs to 17 residues. The chain is built from TRBV2 and TRBJ2-6; 8 positions match TRBD2. Sequencing was performed on memory CD4+ T cells from blood. The sequence was obtained from an adult in good health and CMV-seropositive. Written as DNA, the CDR3 is TGTGCCAGCAGTGAAAGGCGGGGGGCCCTTGGGGCCAACGTCCTGACTTTC. As protein: CASSERRGALGANVLTF.